The rows below give T cell receptor beta chains drawn from one sample of a study of regulatory T cells in long-lasting Graves disease. TCRdb recomputed calls from the multiplex PCR reads with MiXCR, one row per CDR3 protein. Altogether over 200,000 distinct CDR3 sequences are present, 15% to 20% being singletons, with the ten largest covering 11% to 15%. A further study also used this sample, focusing on T cells in Graves' hyperthyroidism and ophthalmopathy.

Sequencing was performed on peripheral blood mononuclear cells (PBMCs), taken at new diagnosis, from a patient treated with antithyroid drugs. Receptors were obtained from a woman aged 30 to 39 with Graves disease. CDR3s leave out the opening cysteine and the closing phenylalanine or tryptophan. The order of the fields is V gene, J gene, CDR3 protein.

TRBV19	TRBJ1-5	ASMADRANQPQH
TRBV6-1	TRBJ2-5	ASRWFAGSQETQY
TRBV9	TRBJ2-1	ASSVGVEQF
TRBV28	TRBJ1-2	ASSAGDRGYYGYT
TRBV20-1	TRBJ1-2	SARHPGGGHGYT
TRBV18	TRBJ2-1	ASSPHPLNEQF
TRBV20-1	TRBJ2-7	SATPHATGGHPAEQY
TRBV20-1	TRBJ2-3	SARRIGLAGDTQY
TRBV7-3	TRBJ1-1	ASSFRQSNTEAF
TRBV4-1	TRBJ1-4	ASSQGKRQGNEKLF
TRBV29-1	TRBJ2-4	SVGEGLAKNIQY
TRBV29-1	TRBJ2-2	SVGRLAGNTGELF
TRBV4-1	TRBJ1-1	ASSLWRGAEAF
TRBV2	TRBJ2-7	ASLGEGSEQY
TRBV6-1	TRBJ2-7	ATSLTDYEQY
TRBV11-3	TRBJ2-1	ASSWGGPSYNEQF
TRBV19	TRBJ2-1	ASSISGGNEQF
TRBV7-4	TRBJ2-7	ASSSGGHNLYEQY
TRBV10-3	TRBJ2-3	AIAGVPTNSAQY
TRBV4-2	TRBJ1-5	ASSQEEGQPQH
TRBV27	TRBJ1-4	ASSWTGREKLF
TRBV7-8	TRBJ2-2	ASSFPLVVDTGELF
TRBV14	TRBJ1-4	ASSQDVGRLF
TRBV6-5	TRBJ1-2	ASSYPAPGENNYGYT
TRBV9	TRBJ1-1	ASSERGDRVFTEAF
TRBV11-2	TRBJ2-3	ASSLGEGDLYRADTQY
TRBV5-1	TRBJ2-5	ASSLASGRETQY
TRBV4-1	TRBJ1-1	ASSQAKSETEAF
TRBV20-1	TRBJ2-1	SASPRRVSYNEQF
TRBV27	TRBJ1-2	ASSLVGDYGYT
TRBV27	TRBJ2-2	ASSLAGTGGTGELF
TRBV18	TRBJ1-1	ASSPQQGTEAF
TRBV19	TRBJ2-1	ASRANRGQDNEQF
TRBV3-1	TRBJ1-3	ASSSNRGPGNTIY